Below are 18 T cell receptor beta chains sequenced from a single sample in a study of response to subunit inactivated influenza vaccine. In TCRdb, the RT-PCR reads were re-called with MiXCR into one record per CDR3 protein. Seen here are under 850,000 distinct CDR3 sequences, 18% observed once, and the top ten hold roughly a tenth. The sequencing here drew on PBMCs from blood, taken about 5 days after vaccination. Receptor source: a man aged 45 to 65 who received an inactivated influenza vaccine.

For the CDR3, the DNA is TGTGCCAGCAGTGAGTGGCAGGTTGGGGCCAACGTCCTGACTTTC. Translated, it gives CASSEWQVGANVLTF. J is TRBJ2-6 and V is TRBV2; D is ambiguous. Germline CDR1 is SNHLY and CDR2 is FYNNEI. The CDR3 is 15 residues long. V was shortened by 3 bases and J by 3 bases, with 9 bases between the two germline ends.

This chain uses TRBV14 with TRBJ2-7, with 7 bases lining up with TRBD1. The J segment lost 2 bases and the V segment lost 4 bases, leaving 8 bases of the junction unmatched. This CDR3 spans 15 amino acids. CDR1 SGHDN and CDR2 FVKESK come from the germline V gene. The CDR3 loop is CASSLATGKAYEQYF. The CDR3 nucleotides read TGTGCCAGCAGCCTCGCGACAGGGAAGGCCTACGAGCAGTACTTC.

This rearrangement joins TRBV15 to TRBJ2-6, with a possible D match to TRBD1 (5 bases). Germline CDR1 reads LNHNV; CDR2 reads YYDKDF (reference sequence). The V and J ends lost 3 bases and 0 bases respectively, with 12 bases between them. This CDR3 comprises 17 residues. CDR3 sequence reads: CATSRAGSRSGANVLTF. The CDR3 bases are TGTGCCACCAGCAGGGCAGGGTCCCGCTCTGGGGCCAACGTCCTGACTTTC.

This clonotype was seen only a few times. The rearrangement links TRBV5-7 to TRBJ2-1; D remains unclear. TRBV5-7 is reported as an ORF; its role is uncertain. V shed 0 bases and J shed 3 bases, with 13 bases lying between them. The CDR3 is made up of 16 amino acids. The CDR3 bases are TGTGCCAGCAGCTTGGACAGAAGCAAAGTCTACAATGAGCAGTTCTTC. This sequence encodes CASSLDRSKVYNEQFF.

This chain links TRBV28 with TRBJ2-7, with D perhaps matching TRBD2 (6 bases). The V end was cut by 6 bases, the J end by 3 bases, with 9 bases between. Per the germline V gene, CDR1 is MDHEN and CDR2 is SYDVKM. The CDR3 covers 12 residues. The DNA of the CDR3 is TGTGCCAGCAGGGGAGGTTACTACGAGCAGTACTTC. Protein product: CASRGGYYEQYF.

The chain recombines TRBV12-3 or TRBV12-4 with TRBJ1-2; perhaps TRBD1 as D (6 bases). Trimming shortened V by 5 bases and J by 3 bases, and 10 bases separated the two germline ends. CDR3 length equals 13 residues. This chain's CDR3 is CASSHGQHYGYTF. The CDR3 bases are TGTGCCAGCAGTCATGGACAGCACTATGGCTACACCTTC.

This clonotype appeared a few times. The chain recombines TRBV30 with TRBJ2-7, with D perhaps TRBD1 (5 bases). CDR3 length: 11 amino acids. Germline V gene sequence: CDR1 GTSNPN, CDR2 SVGIG (reference sequence). The germline V and J ends were trimmed by 4 bases and 4 bases, with 8 bases remaining between them. The CDR3 protein is CAWTTVYEQYF. The CDR3, as DNA: TGTGCCTGGACGACAGTTTACGAGCAGTACTTC. Drawing the rest from reference TRBV30 and TRBJ2-7, the complete variable domain is SQTIHQWPATLVQPVGSPLSLECTVEGTSNPNLYWYRQAAGRGLQLLFYSVGIGQISSEVPQNLSASRPQDRQFILSSKKLLLSDSGFYLCAWTTVYEQYFGPGTRLTVT.

The gene calls are TRBV28 and TRBJ2-1; TRBD1 matches at 10 bases. Germline CDR1 and CDR2: MDHEN and SYDVKM. Unmatched junction bases numbered 10, after V lost 2 bases and J lost 12 bases. The CDR3 spans 15 residues. The DNA of the CDR3 is TGTGCCAGCAGTTTACCGGGACAGGGGTCACAAGGGCAGTTCTTC. It specifies CASSLPGQGSQGQFF.

The chain carries TRBV20-1 and TRBJ2-3; TRBD1 might be the D (5 bases). CDR1 and CDR2 (germline): DFQATT, SNEGSKA (reference sequence). Trimming pared 3 bases from V and 2 bases from J, leaving 9 bases between. The CDR3 is 13 residues long. CDR3: CSASVDNTDTQYF. In DNA form, the CDR3 reads TGCAGTGCTAGTGTGGACAACACAGATACGCAGTATTTT.

This clonotype was recorded once. This sequence joins TRBV14 and TRBJ2-2; TRBD1 aligns across 9 bases. The ends lost 4 bases at V and 5 bases at J; junction bases unmatched: 8. CDR1 and CDR2 (germline): SGHDN, FVKESK. This CDR3 is built from 16 residues. The CDR3 region is CASSRHRGLGTGELFF. The CDR3 DNA sequence: TGTGCCAGCAGCCGCCACAGGGGGCTGGGAACCGGGGAGCTGTTTTTT. Looking up the rest from reference TRBV14 and TRBJ2-2 gives the full variable domain: EAGVTQFPSHSVIEKGQTVTLRCDPISGHDNLYWYRRVMGKEIKFLLHFVKESKQDESGMPNNRFLAERTGGTYSTLKVQPAELEDSGVYFCASSRHRGLGTGELFFGEGSRLTVL.

This clonotype was counted a few times. This rearrangement joins TRBV15 to TRBJ1-1, with 10 bases fitting TRBD1. There are 14 residues in the CDR3. The V gene's germline CDR1 is LNHNV and CDR2 YYDKDF (reference sequence). V shed 7 bases, J shed 4 bases, and the junction held 6 bases outside the gene matches. This CDR3 is CATMDRGGGTEAFF. The CDR3 DNA reads as TGTGCCACCATGGACAGGGGGGGCGGCACTGAAGCTTTCTTT. Full variable domain (missing parts from reference TRBV15 and TRBJ1-1): DAMVIQNPRYQVTQFGKPVTLSCSQTLNHNVMYWYQQKSSQAPKLLFHYYDKDFNNEADTPDNFQSRRPNTSFCFLDIRSPGLGDTAMYLCATMDRGGGTEAFFGQGTRLTVV.

V is TRBV5-6 and J is TRBJ2-7; unclear D gene. The V end was cut by 0 bases, the J end by 4 bases, with 8 bases between. The CDR3 loop spans 13 amino acids. In germline, CDR1 is SGHDT, CDR2 YYEEEE. CDR3 in DNA: TGTGCCAGCAGCTTGGACAGAAAATACGAGCAGTACTTC. The encoded protein is CASSLDRKYEQYF. Full variable domain (outside the CDR3, taken from reference TRBV5-6 and TRBJ2-7): DAGVTQSPTHLIKTRGQQVTLRCSPKSGHDTVSWYQQALGQGPQFIFQYYEEEERQRGNFPDRFSGHQFPNYSSELNVNALLLGDSALYLCASSLDRKYEQYFGPGTRLTVT.

This chain connects TRBV5-1 to TRBJ1-2, with D possibly matching TRBD1 (6 bases). This CDR3 region has 16 residues. CDR1 and CDR2 from the germline V gene are SGHRS and YFSETQ. V was clipped by 2 bases and J by 4 bases, with 18 bases between them. The CDR3 DNA is TGCGCCAGCAGCTTTTCGGGGGGCGCAGGAAGCTATGGCTACACCTTC. Protein product: CASSFSGGAGSYGYTF.

This clonotype turned up a few times. Relative to the germline gene, one junction end is altered; a read error may explain this. This rearrangement joins TRBV11-2 to TRBJ2-1; 9 nucleotides line up with TRBD2. CDR3 length equals 18 residues. CDR1 and CDR2 from the germline V gene are SGHAT and FQNNGV. CDR3 sequence reads: CASTLLSSGVDSYNEQFF. In DNA form, the CDR3 reads TGTGCCAGCACCTTACTATCTAGCGGGGTCGACTCCTACAATGAGCAGTTCTTC.

This chain joins TRBV4-3 and TRBJ2-3, with D maybe TRBD2 (6 bases). CDR1 and CDR2 from the germline V gene are LGHNA and YSLEER. Trimming removed 6 bases from V and 2 bases from J, with 15 bases in between. CDR3 length equals 15 residues. The CDR3 here is CASSRRGGDTDTQYF. DNA of the CDR3: TGCGCCAGCAGTCGTCGAGGAGGGGACACAGATACGCAGTATTTT.

V and J are TRBV6-5 and TRBJ1-1; weak D call: TRBD1 (6 bases). CDR3 size: 15 residues. V shed 0 bases and J shed 4 bases, with 12 bases lying between them. Germline V gene data show CDR1 as MNHEY and CDR2 as SVGAGI. Here the CDR3 DNA reads TGTGCCAGCAGTTACTCTCCTTGGACAGCCACTGAAGCTTTCTTT. Its protein product is CASSYSPWTATEAFF.

This clonotype showed up just a few times. The chain is built from TRBV20-1 and TRBJ2-3, with a weak D call TRBD2 (5 bases). Trimming took off 4 bases at V and 1 base at J, with 15 bases between the two ends. Germline lookup yields CDR1 DFQATT and CDR2 SNEGSKA (reference sequence). The CDR3 runs 15 residues. The CDR3 coding sequence is TGCAGTGCTAACAGTCCGGGGAAGGGCACAGATACGCAGTATTTT. It encodes CSANSPGKGTDTQYF.

J is TRBJ1-1 and V is TRBV20-1; the D is unclear. V shed 5 bases and J shed 1 base, with 11 bases lying between them. Germline V CDR1 and CDR2: DFQATT, SNEGSKA (reference sequence). The CDR3 consists of 13 residues. This chain's CDR3 is CSAWGRGNTEAFF. DNA for the CDR3: TGCAGTGCTTGGGGTCGGGGGAACACTGAAGCTTTCTTT.